This TCR beta chain emerged from a study of shared clonotypes between healthy human individuals. Study summary: Those who served as donors were a couple of women and a few men between the ages of 18 and 49. Overall study findings and caveats: Estimated richness was generally greater in naive than memory subsets.

A word on this clone: The antigen is unknown.

It was across several immunoSEQ plates that each subset's genomic DNA was evenly split. Generated by immunoSEQ multiplex PCR, the TCRdb table keeps only in-frame clones and is missing some. The table shows 660,000 or so clones, with approximately 96% occurring only once. The CDR3 has 14 residues. The V and J ends lost 6 bases and 3 bases, in that order; junction bases with no gene match: 5. The germline gives CDR1 MDHEN, CDR2 SYDVKM. Selected positively for CCR7 and CD45RO-negative, naive CD8 cells excluded terminally differentiated effector memory CD45RA+ cells. All donors qualified as healthy HIV-negative adults and had experienced no recent acute infections or vaccinations.

This TCR came from a woman aged 30 to 39 in good health. Sequenced: naive CD8+ T cells sorted from blood. The V and J genes are TRBV28 and TRBJ2-7; 10 bases line up with TRBD1. The CDR3: CASRGQGKLYEQYF. The CDR3 region has the DNA TGTGCCAGCAGGGGACAGGGGAAGCTCTACGAGCAGTACTTC.